The sequence of this T cell receptor (beta chain) was determined in a study of shared clonotypes between healthy human individuals. Overall study context: Researchers assigned three CD4 naive, three CD4 memory, two CD8 naive and one CD8 memory plate to each donor.

From germline, CDR1 is SGHRS and CDR2 YFSETQ. Trimming took 6 bases from V and 0 from J, leaving 9 bases between them. The CDR3 extends over 13 amino acids. Comment on this clone: Its target is not known.

Replicate PCRs from sorted subsets contained around 200 ng DNA, which is 30,000 to 35,000 T cell genomes. The method was immunoSEQ multiplex PCR; TCRdb's version includes in-frame clones alone and lacks a portion of them. The sample has roughly 500,000 clones, 95% to 96% seen once. Findings and caveats of the study: Some clonotypes were shared by all four sorted-subset donors, while others were not shared. The non-shared ones had lower generation probabilities than the shared ones.

V usage is TRBV5-1 and J usage is TRBJ1-1; tentatively, D is TRBD1 (5 bases). The sequenced material came from naive CD4+ T cells sorted from blood. Subset in this sample: CD45RA+ positively selected. The clonotype was recovered from a woman in her twenties or thirties in good health. The CDR3 loop reads CASNWGLNTEAFF. In DNA form, the CDR3 reads TGCGCCAGCAACTGGGGGTTGAACACTGAAGCTTTCTTT.